This paragraph covers one T cell receptor beta chain sequence. The length of the CDR3 is 13 residues. V was cut by 1 base and J by 4 bases, with 8 bases left in between. CDR1 is SGHVS, CDR2 FNYEAQ, per germline. The entry originates in a study of neoadjuvant anti-PD-1 for oral cavity cancer. Using immunoSEQ multiplex PCR, the repertoire was profiled, and TCRdb retains in-frame clones only, with some absent. The profile shows under 85,000 clones, under 85% of them singletons. This chain uses TRBV7-6 with TRBJ2-7, with D possibly being TRBD1 (5 bases). The receptor comes from a person aged 35-79 years with oral cavity squamous cell carcinoma. Sequencing was performed on PBMCs, taken before nivolumab (anti-PD-1) treatment. Here the CDR3 DNA reads TGTGCCAGCAGCTTAGGCAGGGTGTACGAGCAGTACTTC. It codes for CASSLGRVYEQYF.